These T cell receptor beta chains were read from a single sample in a study of blood T cell repertoires in COVID-19. Libraries were prepared by immunoSEQ multiplex PCR; TCRdb keeps only in-frame clonotypes and omits some of them. The profile shows 90,000 to 120,000 clones, roughly 86% of them singletons. Material for sequencing was peripheral blood. The receptors shown here come from a woman aged 55-69 years with acute or convalescent COVID-19. CDR3s include the opening cysteine and the closing phenylalanine or tryptophan. A D gene is named only where the DNA matches it firmly. Part of the rows lack a size; the others show once, few, many or a class for expanded clones.

clone_size: -; v_call: TRBV6-6; j_call: TRBJ1-3; d_call: -; cdr3_nt: TGTGCCAGCAGCTCCGGGGTTCGGGGCTCTGGAAACACCATATATTTT; cdr3_aa: CASSSGVRGSGNTIYF
clone_size: -; v_call: TRBV19; j_call: TRBJ1-6; d_call: -; cdr3_nt: TGTGCCAGTAGTGCGGTCAGGGAAGGTTCACCCCTCCACTTT; cdr3_aa: CASSAVREGSPLHF
clone_size: -; v_call: TRBV2; j_call: TRBJ1-1; d_call: -; cdr3_nt: TGTGCCAGCAGTGCTCAGGGAAGGGGATATGAAGCTTTCTTT; cdr3_aa: CASSAQGRGYEAFF
clone_size: -; v_call: TRBV19; j_call: TRBJ2-7; d_call: -; cdr3_nt: TGTGCCAGTAGTTCCGGGTCCTACGAGCAGTACTTC; cdr3_aa: CASSSGSYEQYF
clone_size: few; v_call: TRBV7-2; j_call: TRBJ1-2; d_call: TRBD1; cdr3_nt: TGTGCCAGCAGCTTGTCCAGGGGGCTTGGCTACACCTTC; cdr3_aa: CASSLSRGLGYTF
clone_size: once; v_call: TRBV4-2; j_call: TRBJ2-2; d_call: -; cdr3_nt: TGTGCCACCATTAGCTTCGCCGGGGAGCTGTTTTTT; cdr3_aa: CATISFAGELFF
clone_size: -; v_call: TRBV30; j_call: TRBJ2-3; d_call: TRBD2; cdr3_nt: TGTGCCTGGGGGATGCTAGCGGGCAGCACAGATACGCAGTATTTT; cdr3_aa: CAWGMLAGSTDTQYF
clone_size: -; v_call: TRBV15; j_call: TRBJ1-4; d_call: -; cdr3_nt: TGTGCCACCAGCAGCGATGTGACAGTTAATGAAAAACTGTTTTTT; cdr3_aa: CATSSDVTVNEKLFF
clone_size: few; v_call: TRBV24-1; j_call: TRBJ2-1; d_call: TRBD2; cdr3_nt: TGTGCCACCAGTGAAGCGCTAGCGGGAGTAGGGTACAATGAGCAGTTCTTC; cdr3_aa: CATSEALAGVGYNEQFF
clone_size: -; v_call: TRBV7-3; j_call: TRBJ2-1; d_call: TRBD1; cdr3_nt: TGTGCCAGCAGCCCCGGGACAGAATACAATGAGCAGTTCTTC; cdr3_aa: CASSPGTEYNEQFF
clone_size: -; v_call: TRBV19; j_call: TRBJ1-1; d_call: TRBD1; cdr3_nt: TGTGCCAGCCAACCCGGGGCCACGAACACAGGGGGAGCTTTCTTT; cdr3_aa: CASQPGATNTGGAFF
clone_size: -; v_call: TRBV5-4; j_call: TRBJ1-1; d_call: -; cdr3_nt: TGTGCCAGCAGCCCCGGTGGGTCGACAGTTCTACAGAACACTGAAGCTTTCTTT; cdr3_aa: CASSPGGSTVLQNTEAFF
clone_size: once; v_call: TRBV7-9; j_call: TRBJ1-2; d_call: -; cdr3_nt: TGTGCCAGCAGCGCTTTCCCGACAGGACCCTATGGCTACACCTTC; cdr3_aa: CASSAFPTGPYGYTF
clone_size: -; v_call: TRBV18; j_call: TRBJ1-3; d_call: TRBD1; cdr3_nt: TGTGCCAGCTCTCGACGCTCCGACAGGGCCGACTCTGGAAACACCATATATTTT; cdr3_aa: CASSRRSDRADSGNTIYF
clone_size: few; v_call: TRBV5-1; j_call: TRBJ2-1; d_call: TRBD2; cdr3_nt: TGCGCCAGCAGCTCGTGGACTAGCGGGACCTACAATGAGCAGTTCTTC; cdr3_aa: CASSSWTSGTYNEQFF
clone_size: -; v_call: TRBV28; j_call: TRBJ1-1; d_call: -; cdr3_nt: TGTGCCAGCAGCGACTCGACAGGCATCGTTGGGGCTTTCTTT; cdr3_aa: CASSDSTGIVGAFF
clone_size: -; v_call: TRBV2; j_call: TRBJ1-6; d_call: TRBD1; cdr3_nt: TGTGCCAGCAGTGCAACCGGGACAGGGGGTTTTAATTCACCCCTCCACTTT; cdr3_aa: CASSATGTGGFNSPLHF